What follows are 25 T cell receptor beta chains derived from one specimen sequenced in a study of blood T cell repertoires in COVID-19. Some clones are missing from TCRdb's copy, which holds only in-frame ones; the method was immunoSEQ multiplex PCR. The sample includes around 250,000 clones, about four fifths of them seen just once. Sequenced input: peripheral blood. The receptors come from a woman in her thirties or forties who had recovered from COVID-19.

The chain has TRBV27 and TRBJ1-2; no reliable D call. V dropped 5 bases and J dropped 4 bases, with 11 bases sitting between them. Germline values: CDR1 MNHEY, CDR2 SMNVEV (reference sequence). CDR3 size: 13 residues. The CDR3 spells CASSPGGSYGYTF. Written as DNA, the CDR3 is TGTGCCAGCAGTCCGGGAGGAAGCTATGGCTACACCTTC.

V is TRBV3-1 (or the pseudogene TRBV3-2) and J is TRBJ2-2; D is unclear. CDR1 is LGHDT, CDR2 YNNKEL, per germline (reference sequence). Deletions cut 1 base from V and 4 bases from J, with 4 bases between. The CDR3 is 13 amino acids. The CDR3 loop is CASSQAFTGELFF. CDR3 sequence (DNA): TGTGCCAGCAGCCAAGCCTTCACCGGGGAGCTGTTTTTT.

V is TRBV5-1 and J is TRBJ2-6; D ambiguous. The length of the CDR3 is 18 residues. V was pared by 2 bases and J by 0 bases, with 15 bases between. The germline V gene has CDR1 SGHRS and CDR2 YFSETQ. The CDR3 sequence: CASSFGRWVSSGANVLTF. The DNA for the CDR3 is TGCGCCAGCAGCTTCGGCAGGTGGGTCTCCTCTGGGGCCAACGTCCTGACTTTC.

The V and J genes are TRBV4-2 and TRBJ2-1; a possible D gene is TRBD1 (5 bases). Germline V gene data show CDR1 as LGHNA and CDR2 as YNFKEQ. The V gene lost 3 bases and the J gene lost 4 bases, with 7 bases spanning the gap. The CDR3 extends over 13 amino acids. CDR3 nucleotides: TGTGCCAGCAGCCAGACAGCGTACAATGAGCAGTTCTTC. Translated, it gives CASSQTAYNEQFF.

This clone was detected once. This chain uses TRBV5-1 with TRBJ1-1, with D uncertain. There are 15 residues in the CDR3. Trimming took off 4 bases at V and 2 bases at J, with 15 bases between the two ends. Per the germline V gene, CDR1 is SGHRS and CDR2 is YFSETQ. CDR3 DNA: TGCGCCAGCAGCCTTTTACAGATACCCAACACTGAAGCTTTCTTT. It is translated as CASSLLQIPNTEAFF.

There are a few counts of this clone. The CDR3 region is CASSQDRMNTEAFF. The CDR3 DNA is TGCGCCAGCAGCCAAGACAGAATGAACACTGAAGCTTTCTTT. The J gene is TRBJ1-1, the V gene TRBV4-1; no firm D call. Germline CDR1 MGHRA, CDR2 YSYEKL. The germline V and J ends were trimmed by 0 bases and 0 bases, with 5 bases remaining between them. The CDR3 length is 14 residues.

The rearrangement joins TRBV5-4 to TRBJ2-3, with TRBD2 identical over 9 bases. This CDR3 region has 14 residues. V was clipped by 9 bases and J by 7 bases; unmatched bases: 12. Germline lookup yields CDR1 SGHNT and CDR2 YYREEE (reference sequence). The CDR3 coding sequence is TGTGCCACCGAGCGGGGGGCGGGGGAAAATACGCAGTATTTT. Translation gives CATERGAGENTQYF.

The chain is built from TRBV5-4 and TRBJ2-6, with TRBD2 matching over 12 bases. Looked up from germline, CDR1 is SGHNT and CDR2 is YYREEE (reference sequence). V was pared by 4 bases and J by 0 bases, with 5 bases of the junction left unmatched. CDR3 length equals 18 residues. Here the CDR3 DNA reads TGTGCCAGCAGCACAGGACTAGCGGGGTCCTCTGGGGCCAACGTCCTGACTTTC. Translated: CASSTGLAGSSGANVLTF. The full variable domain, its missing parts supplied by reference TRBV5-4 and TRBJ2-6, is ETGVTQSPTHLIKTRGQQVTLRCSSQSGHNTVSWYQQALGQGPQFIFQYYREEENGRGNFPPRFSGLQFPNYSSELNVNALELDDSALYLCASSTGLAGSSGANVLTFGAGSRLTVL.

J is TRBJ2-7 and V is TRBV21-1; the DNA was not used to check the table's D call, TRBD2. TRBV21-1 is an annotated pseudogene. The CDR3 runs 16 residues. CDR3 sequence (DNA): TGTGCCAGCCCCATTAGAGGTCCTGCCCTCTCCTACGAGCAGTACTTC. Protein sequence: CASPIRGPALSYEQYF.

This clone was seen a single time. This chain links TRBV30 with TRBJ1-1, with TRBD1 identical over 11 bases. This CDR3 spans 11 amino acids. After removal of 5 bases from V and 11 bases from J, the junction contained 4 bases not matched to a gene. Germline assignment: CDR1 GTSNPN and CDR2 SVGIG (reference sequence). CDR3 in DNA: TGTGCCTGGGGACAGGGGGCGGCTGCTTTCTTT. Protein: CAWGQGAAAFF. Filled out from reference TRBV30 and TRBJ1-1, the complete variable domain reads SQTIHQWPATLVQPVGSPLSLECTVEGTSNPNLYWYRQAAGRGLQLLFYSVGIGQISSEVPQNLSASRPQDRQFILSSKKLLLSDSGFYLCAWGQGAAAFFGQGTRLTVV.

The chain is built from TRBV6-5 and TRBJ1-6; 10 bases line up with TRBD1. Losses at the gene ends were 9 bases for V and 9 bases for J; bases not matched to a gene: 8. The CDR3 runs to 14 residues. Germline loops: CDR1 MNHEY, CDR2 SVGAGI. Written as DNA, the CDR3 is TGTGCCAGTACGAGGGACAGGGGCCTTTCACCCCTCCACTTT. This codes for CASTRDRGLSPLHF.

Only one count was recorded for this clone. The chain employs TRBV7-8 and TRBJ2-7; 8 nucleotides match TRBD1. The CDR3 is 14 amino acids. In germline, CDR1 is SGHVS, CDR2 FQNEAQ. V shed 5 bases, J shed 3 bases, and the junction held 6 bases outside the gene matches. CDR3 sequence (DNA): TGTGCCAGCAGCCTAGACAGGGGCCTCTACGAGCAGTACTTC. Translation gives CASSLDRGLYEQYF.

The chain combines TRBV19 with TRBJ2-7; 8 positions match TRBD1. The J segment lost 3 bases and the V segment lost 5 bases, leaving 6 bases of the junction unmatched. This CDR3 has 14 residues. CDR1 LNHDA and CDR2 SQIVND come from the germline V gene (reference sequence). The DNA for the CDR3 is TGTGCCAGTAGTCGAACAGGACAGGGCTACGAGCAGTACTTC. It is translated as CASSRTGQGYEQYF.

CDR3 loop: CASSLRGIAPLNTEAFF. Written as DNA, the CDR3 is TGCGCCAGCAGCTTGCGCGGGATTGCCCCTCTGAACACTGAAGCTTTCTTT. V gene TRBV5-1 combines with J gene TRBJ1-1; D remains ambiguous. Germline V lookup: CDR1 SGHRS, CDR2 YFSETQ. The ends were cut back, 1 base at V and 0 bases at J, with 16 bases in the middle. The CDR3 covers 17 residues.

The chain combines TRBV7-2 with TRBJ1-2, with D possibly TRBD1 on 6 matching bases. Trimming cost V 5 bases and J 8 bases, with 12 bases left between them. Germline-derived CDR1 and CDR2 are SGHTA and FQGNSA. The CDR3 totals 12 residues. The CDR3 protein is CASSLQGVGYTF. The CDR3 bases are TGTGCCAGCAGCCTACAGGGTGTAGGCTACACCTTC.

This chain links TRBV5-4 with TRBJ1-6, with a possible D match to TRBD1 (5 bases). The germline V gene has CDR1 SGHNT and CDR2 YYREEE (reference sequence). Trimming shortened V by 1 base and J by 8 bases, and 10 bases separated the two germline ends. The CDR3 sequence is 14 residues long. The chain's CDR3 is CASSLQGMDSPLHF. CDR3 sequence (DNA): TGTGCCAGCAGCTTGCAGGGTATGGATTCACCCCTCCACTTT.

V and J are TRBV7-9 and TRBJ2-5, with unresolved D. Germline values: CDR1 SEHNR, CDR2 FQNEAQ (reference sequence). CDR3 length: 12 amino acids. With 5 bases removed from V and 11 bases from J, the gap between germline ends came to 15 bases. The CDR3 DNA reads TGTGCCAGCAGCATTATGGGTCGAGCGCAGTACTTC. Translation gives CASSIMGRAQYF.

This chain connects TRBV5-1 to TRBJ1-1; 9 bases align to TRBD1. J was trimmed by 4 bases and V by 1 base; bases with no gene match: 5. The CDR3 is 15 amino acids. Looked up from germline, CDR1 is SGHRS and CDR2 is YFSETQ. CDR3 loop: CASSLTGGDSTEAFF. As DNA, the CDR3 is TGCGCCAGCAGCTTGACAGGGGGCGATAGCACTGAAGCTTTCTTT.

The CDR3 spells CASSQVGGTGADEQYF. The CDR3 nucleotides are TGTGCCAGCAGCCAAGTCGGGGGGACAGGGGCCGACGAGCAGTACTTC. The chain links TRBV4-2 to TRBJ2-7; TRBD1 matches 10 bases. Germline CDR1 is LGHNA and CDR2 is YNFKEQ. The CDR3 is made up of 16 amino acids. V lost 1 base and J lost 5; bases outside the gene matches: 8.

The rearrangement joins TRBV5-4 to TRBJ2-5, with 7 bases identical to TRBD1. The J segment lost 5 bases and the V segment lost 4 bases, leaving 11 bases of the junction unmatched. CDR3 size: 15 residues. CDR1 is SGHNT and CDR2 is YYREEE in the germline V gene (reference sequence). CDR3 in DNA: TGTGCCAGCAGCCATTCCGGGACAGTAATGGAGACCCAGTACTTC. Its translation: CASSHSGTVMETQYF.

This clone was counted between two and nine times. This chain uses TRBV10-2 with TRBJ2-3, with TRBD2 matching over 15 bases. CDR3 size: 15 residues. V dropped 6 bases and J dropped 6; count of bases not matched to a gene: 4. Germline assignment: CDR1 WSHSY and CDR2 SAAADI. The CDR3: CASRRTSGGADTQYF. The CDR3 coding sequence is TGCGCCAGCAGGAGGACTAGCGGGGGGGCGGATACGCAGTATTTT.

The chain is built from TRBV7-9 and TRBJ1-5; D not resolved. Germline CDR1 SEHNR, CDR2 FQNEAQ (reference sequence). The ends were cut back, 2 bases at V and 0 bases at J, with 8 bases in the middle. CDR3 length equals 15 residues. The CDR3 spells CASSLSEHSNQPQHF. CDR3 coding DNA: TGTGCCAGCAGCTTATCAGAACATAGCAATCAGCCCCAGCATTTT.

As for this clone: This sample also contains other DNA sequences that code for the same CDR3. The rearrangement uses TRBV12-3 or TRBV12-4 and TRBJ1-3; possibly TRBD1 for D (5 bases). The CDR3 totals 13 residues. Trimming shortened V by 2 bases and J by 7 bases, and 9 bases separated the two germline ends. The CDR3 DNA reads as TGTGCCAGCAGTTTACTGGGGGGGAACACCATATATTTT. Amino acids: CASSLLGGNTIYF.

The DNA of the CDR3 is TGCGCCAGCAGAAGCGGGACTAGCGGGGGCACAGATACGCAGTATTTT. Translating gives CASRSGTSGGTDTQYF. This chain connects TRBV5-1 to TRBJ2-3; 13 nucleotides line up with TRBD2. Germline CDR1 and CDR2: SGHRS and YFSETQ. This CDR3 contains 16 residues. V lost 5 bases and J lost 1; bases outside the gene matches: 4.

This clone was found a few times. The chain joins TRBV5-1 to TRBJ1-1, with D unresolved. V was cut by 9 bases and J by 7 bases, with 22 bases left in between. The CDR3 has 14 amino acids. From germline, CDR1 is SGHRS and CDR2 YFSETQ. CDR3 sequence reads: CATQESPGSFEAFF. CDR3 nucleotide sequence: TGCGCCACCCAAGAGAGTCCTGGGAGTTTTGAAGCTTTCTTT.